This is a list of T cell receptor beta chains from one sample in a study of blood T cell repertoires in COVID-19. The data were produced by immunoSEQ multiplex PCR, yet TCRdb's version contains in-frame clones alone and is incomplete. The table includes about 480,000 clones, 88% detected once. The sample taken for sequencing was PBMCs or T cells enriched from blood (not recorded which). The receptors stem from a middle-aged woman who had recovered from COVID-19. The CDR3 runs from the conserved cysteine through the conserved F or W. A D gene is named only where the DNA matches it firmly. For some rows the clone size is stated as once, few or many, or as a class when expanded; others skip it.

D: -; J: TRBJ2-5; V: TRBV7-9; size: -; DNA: TGTGCCAGCAGCTTAAAACTGGAGGCCCGTGAGACCCAGTACTTC; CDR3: CASSLKLEARETQYF
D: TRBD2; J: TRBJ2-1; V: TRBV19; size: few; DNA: TGTGCCAGTAGTAGGGCCCCTGGTAGCGGGGATTTGAATGAGCAGTTCTTC; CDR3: CASSRAPGSGDLNEQFF
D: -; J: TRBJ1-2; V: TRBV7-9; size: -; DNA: TGTGCCAGCGAGAGAGACTATGGCTACACCTTC; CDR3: CASERDYGYTF
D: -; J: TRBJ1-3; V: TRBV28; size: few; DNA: TGTGCCAGCATCCCTGGCAGTGGAAACACCATATATTTT; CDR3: CASIPGSGNTIYF
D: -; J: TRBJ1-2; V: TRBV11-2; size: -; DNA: TGTGCCAGCAGCTTAGGGCAGGCCACTTATGGCTACACCTTC; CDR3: CASSLGQATYGYTF
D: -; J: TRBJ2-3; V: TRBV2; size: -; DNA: TGTGCCACCAATAGCGGCACAGATACGCAGTATTTT; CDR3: CATNSGTDTQYF
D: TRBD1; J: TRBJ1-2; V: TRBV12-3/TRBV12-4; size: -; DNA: TGTGCCAGCAGTCAGGGGGCTTGGGGCTACACCTTC; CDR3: CASSQGAWGYTF
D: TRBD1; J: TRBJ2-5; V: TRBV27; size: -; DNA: TGTGCCAGCAGTCCCCAGGACAGGGGGTTAAAGACCCAGTACTTC; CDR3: CASSPQDRGLKTQYF
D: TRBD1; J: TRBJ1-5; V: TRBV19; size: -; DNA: TGTGCCAGTAGTACGACAGGGAATAGCAATCAGCCCCAGCATTTT; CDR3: CASSTTGNSNQPQHF
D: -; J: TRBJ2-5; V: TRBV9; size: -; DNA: TGTGCCAGCAGCGCCAGCCGGGACAAAGAGTCGTTACAAGAGACCCAGTACTTC; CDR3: CASSASRDKESLQETQYF
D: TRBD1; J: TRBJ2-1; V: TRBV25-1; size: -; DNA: TGTGCCAGCAGTGAAACTTTACGGACAGGGCTTTACAATGAGCAGTTCTTC; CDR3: CASSETLRTGLYNEQFF
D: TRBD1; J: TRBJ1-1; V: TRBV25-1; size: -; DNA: TGTGCCAGCAGTAGACAGGGGGCCGCTGAAGCTTTCTTT; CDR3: CASSRQGAAEAFF
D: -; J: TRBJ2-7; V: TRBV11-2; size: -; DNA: TGTGCCAGCAGCTTAGAGTGGGGGGAACCACCCTACGAGCAGTACTTC; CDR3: CASSLEWGEPPYEQYF
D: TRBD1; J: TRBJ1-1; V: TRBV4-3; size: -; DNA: TGCGCCAGCAGCCAAGACCTTGGCCCGACAGGGAAGAACACTGAAGCTTTCTTT; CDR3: CASSQDLGPTGKNTEAFF
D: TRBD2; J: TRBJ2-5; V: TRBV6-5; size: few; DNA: TGTGCCAGCTACGCGGGAGATTTAGCGGAGACCCAGTACTTC; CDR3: CASYAGDLAETQYF
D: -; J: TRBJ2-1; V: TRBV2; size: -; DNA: TGTGCCAGCAGTGAACAGGGTGTTGGCAATGAGCAGTTCTTC; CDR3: CASSEQGVGNEQFF
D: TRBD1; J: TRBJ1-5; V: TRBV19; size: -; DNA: TGTGCCAGTAGCGAAACCAGGGACAGGGGAGGCAATCAGCCCCAGCATTTT; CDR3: CASSETRDRGGNQPQHF
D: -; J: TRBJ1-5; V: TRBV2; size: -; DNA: TGTGCCAGCAGTGAAGCAGAGGGACTCAATCAGCCCCAGCATTTT; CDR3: CASSEAEGLNQPQHF
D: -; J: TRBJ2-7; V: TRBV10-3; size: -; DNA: TGTGCCATCGCCTCGACTGGAAGAACGAGCGAGCAGTACTTC; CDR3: CAIASTGRTSEQYF
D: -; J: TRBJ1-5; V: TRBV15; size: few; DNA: TGTGCCACCAGCAGAGAGGGGGGGCATCAGCCCCAGCATTTT; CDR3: CATSREGGHQPQHF
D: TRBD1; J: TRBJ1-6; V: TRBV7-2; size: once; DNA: TGTGCCAGCAGCTTCGGACAGGGAGGATCACCCCTCCACTTT; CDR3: CASSFGQGGSPLHF
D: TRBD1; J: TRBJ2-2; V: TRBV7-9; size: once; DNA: TGTGCCAGCAGCGTACACCTCTACAGGGGGCAGAACGGGGAGCTGTTTTTT; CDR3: CASSVHLYRGQNGELFF
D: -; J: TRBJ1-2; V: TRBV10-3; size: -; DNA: TGTGCCATCAGTGAGTCGGGGGGTCGGGGCTACACCTTC; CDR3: CAISESGGRGYTF
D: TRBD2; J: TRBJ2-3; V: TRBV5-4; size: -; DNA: TGTGCCAGCAGCTTGATCCCCCTAGCGGAGCACACAGATACGCAGTATTTT; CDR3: CASSLIPLAEHTDTQYF
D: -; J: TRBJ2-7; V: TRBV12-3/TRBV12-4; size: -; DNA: TGTGCCAGCAGTCTAAGCCACGAGCAGTACTTC; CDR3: CASSLSHEQYF
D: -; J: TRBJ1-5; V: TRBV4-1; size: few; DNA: TGCGCCAGCAGCCAGCAACTTAATAGCAATCAGCCCCAGCATTTT; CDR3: CASSQQLNSNQPQHF
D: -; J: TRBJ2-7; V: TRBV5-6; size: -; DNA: TGTGCCAGCAGCTTGCCCGGCGAGCAGTACTTC; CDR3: CASSLPGEQYF
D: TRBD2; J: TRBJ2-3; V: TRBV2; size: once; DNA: TGTGCCAGCGGTTGGACGGGAGGGGTCACAGATACGCAGTATTTT; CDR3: CASGWTGGVTDTQYF
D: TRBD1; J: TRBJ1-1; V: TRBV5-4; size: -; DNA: TGTGCCAGCAGCTTGGGGGGACAGGGGGCCACTGAAGCTTTCTTT; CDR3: CASSLGGQGATEAFF
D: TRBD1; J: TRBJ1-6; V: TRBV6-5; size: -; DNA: TGTGCCAGCAGTTACTCTAGCGGGACAGGGACTTCACCCCTCCACTTT; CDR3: CASSYSSGTGTSPLHF
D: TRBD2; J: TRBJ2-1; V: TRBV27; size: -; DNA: TGTGCCAGCGGAGCCGGGACTAGCTCCTACAATGAGCAGTTCTTC; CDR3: CASGAGTSSYNEQFF
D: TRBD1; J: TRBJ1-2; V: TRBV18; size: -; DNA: TGTGCCAGCTCACCTACGTCGGGGGACAGCTATGGCTACACCTTC; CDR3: CASSPTSGDSYGYTF
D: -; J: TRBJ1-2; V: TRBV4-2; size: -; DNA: TGTGCCAGCAGCCAAGATCAAGACAGCAAACTATATGGCTACACCTTC; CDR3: CASSQDQDSKLYGYTF
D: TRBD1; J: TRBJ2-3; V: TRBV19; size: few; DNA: TGTGCCAGTAGTGAGACAGGGGGCGCCGATACGCAGTATTTT; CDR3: CASSETGGADTQYF
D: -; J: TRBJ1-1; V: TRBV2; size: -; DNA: TGTGCCAGCAGTCGCGGGAGGGACACTGAAGCTTTCTTT; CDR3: CASSRGRDTEAFF
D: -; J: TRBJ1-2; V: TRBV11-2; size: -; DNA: TGTGCCAGCAGCAACGGAGGCCTTGGAGGCTACACCTTC; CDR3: CASSNGGLGGYTF
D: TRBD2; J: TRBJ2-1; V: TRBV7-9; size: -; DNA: TGTGCCAGCAGCTTACTAGCGGGAGGTTTCAATGAGCAGTTCTTC; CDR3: CASSLLAGGFNEQFF
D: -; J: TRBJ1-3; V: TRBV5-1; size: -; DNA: TGCGCCAGCAGCCCACAGGGCTCTGGAAACACCATATATTTT; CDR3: CASSPQGSGNTIYF
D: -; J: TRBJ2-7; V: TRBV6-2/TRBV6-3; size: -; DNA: TGTGCCAGCAGTTACTCGCCAATCCCGGATCGGATTAAAAGGGGATCCTACGAGCAGTACTTC; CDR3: CASSYSPIPDRIKRGSYEQYF
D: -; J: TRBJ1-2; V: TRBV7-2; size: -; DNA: TGTGCCAGCACCCCCTGGGGGGGGTACTATGGCTACACCTTC; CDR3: CASTPWGGYYGYTF
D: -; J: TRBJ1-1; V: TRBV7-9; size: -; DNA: TGTGCCAGCACTAGAACAGCGAACACTGAAGCTTTCTTT; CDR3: CASTRTANTEAFF
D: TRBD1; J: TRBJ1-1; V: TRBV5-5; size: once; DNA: TGTGCCAGCAGCCCGAGACAGGGGGCGCGGAACACTGAAGCTTTCTTT; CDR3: CASSPRQGARNTEAFF
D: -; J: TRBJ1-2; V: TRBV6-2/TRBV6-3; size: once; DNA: TGTGCCAGCAGTTACCGTCTTACTGGACTTATTAACTATGGCTACACCTTC; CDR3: CASSYRLTGLINYGYTF
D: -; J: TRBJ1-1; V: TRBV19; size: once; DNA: TGTGCCAGTAGTGACCCCAGGACAGCCAGGAACACTGAAGCTTTCTTT; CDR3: CASSDPRTARNTEAFF
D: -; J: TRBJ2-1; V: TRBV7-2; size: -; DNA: TGTGCCAGCAGCTTAGTAGCGTCCTCTCGCCGCGAGCAGTTCTTC; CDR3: CASSLVASSRREQFF
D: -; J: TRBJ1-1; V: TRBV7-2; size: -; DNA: TGTGCCAGCAGCCCTCAGGGCGACACTGAAGCTTTCTTT; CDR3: CASSPQGDTEAFF
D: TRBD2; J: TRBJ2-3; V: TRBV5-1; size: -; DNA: TGCGCCAGCAGCTTGAGTAGCGGGAGAACAGATACGCAGTATTTT; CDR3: CASSLSSGRTDTQYF